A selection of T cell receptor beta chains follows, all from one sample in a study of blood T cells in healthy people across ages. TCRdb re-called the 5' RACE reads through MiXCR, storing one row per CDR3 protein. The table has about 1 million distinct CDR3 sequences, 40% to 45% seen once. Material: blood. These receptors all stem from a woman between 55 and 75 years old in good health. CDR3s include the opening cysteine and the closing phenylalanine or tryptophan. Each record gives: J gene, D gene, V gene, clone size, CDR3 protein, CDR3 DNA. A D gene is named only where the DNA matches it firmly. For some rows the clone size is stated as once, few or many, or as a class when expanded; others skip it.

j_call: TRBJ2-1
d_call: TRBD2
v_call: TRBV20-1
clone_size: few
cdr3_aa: CSARSGSSGSSYNEQFF
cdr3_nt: TGCAGTGCTAGATCCGGTAGTAGCGGGTCCTCCTACAATGAGCAGTTCTTC

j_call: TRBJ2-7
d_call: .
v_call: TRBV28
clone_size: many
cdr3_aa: CASSLAGRTYEQYF
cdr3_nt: TGTGCCAGCAGTTTAGCGGGCAGGACCTACGAGCAGTACTTC

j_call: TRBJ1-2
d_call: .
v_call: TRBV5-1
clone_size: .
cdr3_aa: CASSFGQGRGYTF
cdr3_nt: TGCGCCAGCAGCTTTGGGCAGGGCCGAGGCTACACCTTC

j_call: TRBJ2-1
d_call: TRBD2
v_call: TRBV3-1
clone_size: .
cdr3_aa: CASSSQRGTSGAEQFF
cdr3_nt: TGTGCCAGCAGCTCACAGCGGGGCACTAGCGGGGCTGAGCAGTTCTTC

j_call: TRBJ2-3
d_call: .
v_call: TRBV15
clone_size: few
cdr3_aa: CATSLPRDTLSDTQYF
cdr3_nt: TGTGCCACCAGCCTACCCCGGGACACCCTTTCGGATACGCAGTATTTT

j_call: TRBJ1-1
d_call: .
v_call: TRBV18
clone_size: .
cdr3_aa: CASSFPGRGRTEAFF
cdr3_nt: TGTGCCAGCTCATTTCCCGGTAGGGGACGGACTGAAGCTTTCTTT

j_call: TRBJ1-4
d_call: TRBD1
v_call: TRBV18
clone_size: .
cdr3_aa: CASSPQGANEKLFF
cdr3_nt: TGTGCCAGCTCACCACAGGGGGCCAATGAAAAACTGTTTTTT

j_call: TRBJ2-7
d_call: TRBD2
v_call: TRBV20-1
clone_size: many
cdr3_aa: CSARALRAGGRDPYEQYF
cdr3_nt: TGCAGTGCTAGAGCCCTCAGGGCGGGAGGGCGCGATCCCTACGAGCAGTACTTC

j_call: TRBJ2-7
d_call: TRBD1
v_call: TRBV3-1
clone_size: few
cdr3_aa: CASSPQGQGASYEQYF
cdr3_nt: TGTGCCAGCAGCCCCCAGGGACAGGGGGCATCCTACGAGCAGTACTTC

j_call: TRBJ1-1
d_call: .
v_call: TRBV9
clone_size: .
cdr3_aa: CASSVAPENTEAFF
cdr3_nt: TGTGCCAGCAGCGTTGCTCCAGAGAACACTGAAGCTTTCTTT

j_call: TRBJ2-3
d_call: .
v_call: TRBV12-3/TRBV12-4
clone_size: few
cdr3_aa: CASRGNTDTQYF
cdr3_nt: TGTGCCAGCAGAGGGAACACAGATACGCAGTATTTT

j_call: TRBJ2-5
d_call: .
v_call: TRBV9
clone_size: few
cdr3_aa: CASSVSLASQETQYF
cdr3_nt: TGTGCCAGCAGCGTTTCTCTAGCGTCCCAAGAGACCCAGTACTTC

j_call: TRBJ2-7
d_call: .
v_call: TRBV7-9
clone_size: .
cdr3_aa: CASSLLERAYEQYF
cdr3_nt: TGTGCCAGCAGCCTGTTAGAGAGGGCCTACGAGCAGTACTTC

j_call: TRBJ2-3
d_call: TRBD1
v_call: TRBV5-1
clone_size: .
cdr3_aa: CASSQSRDRGSDTQYF
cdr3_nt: TGCGCCAGCAGCCAAAGCCGGGACAGAGGTTCAGATACGCAGTATTTT

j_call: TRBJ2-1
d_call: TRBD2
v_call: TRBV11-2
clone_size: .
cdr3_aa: CASSFWREGYNEQFF
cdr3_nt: TGTGCCAGCAGCTTTTGGCGGGAGGGTTACAATGAGCAGTTCTTC

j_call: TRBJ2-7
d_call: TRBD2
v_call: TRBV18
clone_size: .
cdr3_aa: CASSRPGLAGGSYEQYF
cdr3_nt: TGTGCCAGCTCACGCCCGGGACTAGCGGGAGGATCCTACGAGCAGTACTTC

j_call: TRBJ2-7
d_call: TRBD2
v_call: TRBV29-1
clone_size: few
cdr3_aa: CSVEGRASGRVSSYEQYF
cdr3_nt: TGCAGCGTTGAAGGGAGAGCGAGCGGGAGGGTGAGCTCCTACGAGCAGTACTTC

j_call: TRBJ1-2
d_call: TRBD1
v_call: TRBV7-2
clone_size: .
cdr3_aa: CASSLKVKGASYYGYTF
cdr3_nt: TGTGCCAGCAGCTTAAAAGTGAAGGGGGCGTCGTACTATGGCTACACCTTC

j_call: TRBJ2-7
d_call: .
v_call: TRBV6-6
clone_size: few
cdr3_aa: CATAGPPSYEQYF
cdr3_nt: TGTGCCACAGCCGGGCCTCCCTCCTACGAGCAGTACTTC

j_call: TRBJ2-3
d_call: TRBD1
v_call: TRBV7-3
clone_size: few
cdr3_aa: CASSQDRGMGTDTQYF
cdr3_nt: TGTGCCAGCAGCCAAGACAGGGGCATGGGCACAGATACGCAGTATTTT

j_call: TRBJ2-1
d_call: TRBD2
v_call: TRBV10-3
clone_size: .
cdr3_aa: CAITPKGLAGGGEQFF
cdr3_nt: TGTGCCATCACCCCCAAGGGACTAGCGGGAGGCGGTGAGCAGTTCTTC

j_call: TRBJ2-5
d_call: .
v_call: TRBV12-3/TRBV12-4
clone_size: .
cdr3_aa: CASNRIAAGETQYF
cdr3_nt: TGTGCCAGCAATCGGATAGCGGCGGGAGAGACCCAGTACTTC

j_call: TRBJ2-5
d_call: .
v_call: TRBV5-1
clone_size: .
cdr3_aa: CASSLAGPTTQETQYF
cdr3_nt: TGCGCCAGCAGCTTGGCCGGGCCTACAACTCAAGAGACCCAGTACTTC

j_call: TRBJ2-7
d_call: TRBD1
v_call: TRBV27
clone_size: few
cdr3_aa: CASSLWQGADEQYF
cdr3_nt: TGTGCCAGCAGTTTATGGCAGGGGGCGGACGAGCAGTACTTC

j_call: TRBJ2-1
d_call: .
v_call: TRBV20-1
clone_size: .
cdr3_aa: CSAALGTLNNEQFF
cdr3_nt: TGCAGTGCCGCCCTAGGAACCCTTAACAATGAGCAGTTCTTC

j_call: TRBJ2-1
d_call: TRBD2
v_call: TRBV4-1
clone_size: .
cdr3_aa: CASGQDGAPSGRAPSSYNEQFF
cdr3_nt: TGCGCCAGCGGCCAAGACGGAGCCCCTAGCGGGAGGGCACCCAGCTCCTACAATGAGCAGTTCTTC

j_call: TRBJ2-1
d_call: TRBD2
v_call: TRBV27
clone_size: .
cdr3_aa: CASSQREGRNEQFF
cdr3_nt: TGTGCCAGCAGCCAGCGGGAGGGCCGCAATGAGCAGTTCTTC